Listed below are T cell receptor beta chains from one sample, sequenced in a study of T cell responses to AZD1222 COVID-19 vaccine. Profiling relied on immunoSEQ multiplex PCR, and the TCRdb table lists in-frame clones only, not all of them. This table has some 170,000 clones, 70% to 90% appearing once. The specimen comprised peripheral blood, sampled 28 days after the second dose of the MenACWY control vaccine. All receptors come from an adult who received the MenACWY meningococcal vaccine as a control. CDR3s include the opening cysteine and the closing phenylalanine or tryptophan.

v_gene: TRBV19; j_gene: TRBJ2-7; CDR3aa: CASAPFRGYAYEQYF
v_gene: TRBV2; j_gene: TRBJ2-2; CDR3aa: CASTAGPQTGELFF
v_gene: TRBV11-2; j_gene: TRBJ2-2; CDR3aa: CASSPDRGGSTKNTGELFF
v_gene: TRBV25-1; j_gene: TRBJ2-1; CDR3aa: CASSEYREGLFF
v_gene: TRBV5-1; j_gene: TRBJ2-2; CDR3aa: CASSQGPFTELFF
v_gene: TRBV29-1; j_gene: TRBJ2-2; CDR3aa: CSVQVSYTGELFF
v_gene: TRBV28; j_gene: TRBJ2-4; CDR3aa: CASSLGREYIQYF
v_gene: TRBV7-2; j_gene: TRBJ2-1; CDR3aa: CASTISRYNEQFF
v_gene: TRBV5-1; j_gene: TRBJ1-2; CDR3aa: CASSATLEGYTF
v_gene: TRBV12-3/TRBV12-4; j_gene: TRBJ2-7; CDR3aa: CASMMGGIYEQYF
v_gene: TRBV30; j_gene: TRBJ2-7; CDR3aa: CAYHRQGADYEQYF
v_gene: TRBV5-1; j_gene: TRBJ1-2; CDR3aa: CASSPRGMDYGYTF
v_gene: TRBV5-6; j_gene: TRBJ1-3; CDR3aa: CASSLLQGTGNTIYF
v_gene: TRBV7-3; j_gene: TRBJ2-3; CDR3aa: CASSLGQGAKDTQYF
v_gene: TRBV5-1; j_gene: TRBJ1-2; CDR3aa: CASSSTGGGGYTF
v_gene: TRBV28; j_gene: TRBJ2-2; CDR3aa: CASRRPGTGGTGELFF
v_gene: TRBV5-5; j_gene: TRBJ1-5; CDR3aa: CASSLVEGQLNQPQHF
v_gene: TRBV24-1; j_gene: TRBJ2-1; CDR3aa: CATSDRLPDRLAGAHNEQFF
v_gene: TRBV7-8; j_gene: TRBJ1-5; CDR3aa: CASSLLEGGQPQHF
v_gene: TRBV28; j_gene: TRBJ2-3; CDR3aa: CASSLTSSGTDTQYF
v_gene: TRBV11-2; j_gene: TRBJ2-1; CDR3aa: CASSYRDTYNEQFF
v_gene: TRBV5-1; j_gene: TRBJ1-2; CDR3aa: CASSRTGDGYTF
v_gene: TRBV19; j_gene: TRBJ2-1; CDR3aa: CASSTGYEQFF
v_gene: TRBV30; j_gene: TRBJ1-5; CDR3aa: CAWSVRGQGGTGNQPQHF
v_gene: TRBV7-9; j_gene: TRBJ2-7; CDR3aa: CASSYGLRKGTYEQYF